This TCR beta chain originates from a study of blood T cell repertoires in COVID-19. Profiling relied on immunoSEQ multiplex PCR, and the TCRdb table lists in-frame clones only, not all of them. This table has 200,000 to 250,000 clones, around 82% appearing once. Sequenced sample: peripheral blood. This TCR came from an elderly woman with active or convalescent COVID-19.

The CDR3, as DNA: TGCGCCAGCAGCTGGACAGGTCTCACCGGGGAGCTGTTTTTT. It encodes CASSWTGLTGELFF. The V and J genes are TRBV5-1 and TRBJ2-2, with 7 bases identical to TRBD1. Germline-derived CDR1 and CDR2 are SGHRS and YFSETQ. Trimming took 3 bases from V and 4 from J; bases not matched to a gene: 3. CDR3 length: 14 amino acids.